This T cell receptor (beta chain) originates from a study of T-cell memory formation after mild COVID-19. There are 16 residues in the CDR3. The germline V and J ends were trimmed by 1 base and 0 bases, with 10 bases remaining between them. Germline CDR1 and CDR2: SGHTA and FQGNSA. General study findings and limits: Clones shrinking between day 15 and 85 showed a balanced CD4/CD8 split, and those that grew later tilted toward CD4+.

This clonotype was seen ten or more times. Its antigen remains unknown. TCRdb independently ran MiXCR on the 5' RACE reads; one entry per CDR3 protein. The repertoire includes more than 100,000 distinct CDR3 sequences, about 5.9% of them detected once, and under 2.5% sits in the top ten. The V gene is TRBV7-2, the J gene TRBJ1-3; D ambiguous. This clonotype originated in an adult woman who had mild COVID-19 (a few samples of this study predate the infection). Cell type and time point are not known. Sequencing was performed on PBMCs or a T cell subset sorted from them (not recorded which). CDR3 nucleotides: TGTGCCAGCAGCTTAGATTGGGGAGCCTCTGGAAACACCATATATTTT. Translating it yields CASSLDWGASGNTIYF.